This passage covers 4 T cell receptor beta chains from one sample sequenced in a study of CD8+ T cells in alopecia areata. Once RNA had been extracted, it was reverse transcribed into cDNA to act as the sequencing template. This table comes from immunoSEQ multiplex PCR, and its TCRdb copy is limited to in-frame clones, with some not included. This table holds about 200,000 clones, about 61% found once. Sequencing was carried out using CD8+ T cells sorted from blood. These TCRs come from a human donor in good health.

The rearrangement uses TRBV6-1 and TRBJ2-7, with D possibly being TRBD1 or TRBD2 (5 bases each). Trimming shortened V by 2 bases and J by 3 bases, and 11 bases separated the two germline ends. The CDR3 has 14 residues. Germline V lookup: CDR1 MNHNS, CDR2 SASEGT. CDR3 protein: CASSEFWGSYEQYF. The DNA for the CDR3 is TGTGCCAGCAGTGAATTTTGGGGGAGCTACGAGCAGTACTTC.

The V call is TRBV7-9, the J call TRBJ1-2; D remains ambiguous. The ends were cut back, 7 bases at V and 8 bases at J, with 11 bases in the middle. CDR1 and CDR2 (germline): SEHNR, FQNEAQ (reference sequence). This CDR3 is 11 amino acids long. CDR3 residues: CASTLAVGYTF. CDR3 DNA sequence: TGTGCCAGCACCCTCGCCGTCGGCTACACCTTC.

A remark on this clone: The same CDR3 can be traced to other DNA sequences in this sample. This chain uses TRBV29-1 with TRBJ1-1; D is uncertain. The CDR3 extends over 10 amino acids. V shed 3 bases and J shed 3 bases, with 2 bases lying between them. Germline V gives CDR1 SQVTM, CDR2 ANQGSEA. The CDR3 here is CSVEDTEAFF. The CDR3 region has the DNA TGCAGCGTTGAGGACACTGAAGCTTTCTTT.

This clone has just a few counts. The sample holds other DNA sequences that translate to the same CDR3. The gene calls are TRBV7-9 and TRBJ2-7; no firm D call. Germline CDR1 and CDR2: SEHNR and FQNEAQ (reference sequence). The CDR3 spans 13 residues. The ends were cut back, 5 bases at V and 1 base at J, with 9 bases in the middle. The CDR3 spells CASSPQVSYEQYF. The CDR3 DNA is TGTGCCAGCAGCCCTCAGGTTTCCTACGAGCAGTACTTC.